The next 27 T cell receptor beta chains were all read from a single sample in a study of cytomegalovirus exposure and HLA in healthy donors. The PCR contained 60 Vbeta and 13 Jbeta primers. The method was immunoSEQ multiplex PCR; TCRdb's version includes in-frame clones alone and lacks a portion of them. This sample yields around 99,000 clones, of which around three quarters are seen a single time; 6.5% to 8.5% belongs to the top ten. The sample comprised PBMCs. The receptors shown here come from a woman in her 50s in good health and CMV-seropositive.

The CDR3 reads CASSPYSGGTDTQYF. CDR3 coding DNA: TGTGCCAGCAGTCCTTATAGCGGGGGCACAGATACGCAGTATTTT. The gene calls are TRBV6-1 and TRBJ2-3; 8 bases line up with TRBD2. This CDR3 is built from 15 residues. Germline V gene lookup returns CDR1 MNHNS and CDR2 SASEGT. Trimming at V came to 5 bases and at J to 1 base, leaving 5 bases not matched to a gene.

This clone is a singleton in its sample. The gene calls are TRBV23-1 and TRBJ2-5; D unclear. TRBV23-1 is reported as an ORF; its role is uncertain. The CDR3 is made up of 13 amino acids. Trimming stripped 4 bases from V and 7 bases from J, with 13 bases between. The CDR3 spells CASSLRLEGTQYF. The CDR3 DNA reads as TGCGCCAGCAGTCTCCGACTTGAAGGGACCCAGTACTTC.

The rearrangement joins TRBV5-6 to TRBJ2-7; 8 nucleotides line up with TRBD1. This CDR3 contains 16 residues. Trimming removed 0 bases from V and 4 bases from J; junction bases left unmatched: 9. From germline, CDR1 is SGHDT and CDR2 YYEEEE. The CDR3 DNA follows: TGTGCCAGCAGCTTGGGACCGGACAGGGTATTGTACGAGCAGTACTTC. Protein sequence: CASSLGPDRVLYEQYF.

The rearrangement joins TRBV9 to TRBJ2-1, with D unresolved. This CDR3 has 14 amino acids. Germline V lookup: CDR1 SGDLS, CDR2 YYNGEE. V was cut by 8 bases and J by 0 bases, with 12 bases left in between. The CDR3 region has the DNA TGTGCCAGTTCGACTGCGAGCTCCTACAATGAGCAGTTCTTC. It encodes CASSTASSYNEQFF.

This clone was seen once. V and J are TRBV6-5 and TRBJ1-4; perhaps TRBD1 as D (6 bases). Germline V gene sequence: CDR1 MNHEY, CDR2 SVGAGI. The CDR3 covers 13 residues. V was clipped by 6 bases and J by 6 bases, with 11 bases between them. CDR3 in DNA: TGTGCCAGCAGGGATAACAGGGATGAAAAACTGTTTTTT. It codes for CASRDNRDEKLFF.

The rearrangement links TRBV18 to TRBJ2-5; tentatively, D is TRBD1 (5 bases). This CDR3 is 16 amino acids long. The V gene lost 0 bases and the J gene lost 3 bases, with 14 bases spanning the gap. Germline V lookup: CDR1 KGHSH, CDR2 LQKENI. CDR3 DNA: TGTGCCAGCTCACCACCTATGGGGCCGAATGAAGAGACCCAGTACTTC. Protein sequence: CASSPPMGPNEETQYF.

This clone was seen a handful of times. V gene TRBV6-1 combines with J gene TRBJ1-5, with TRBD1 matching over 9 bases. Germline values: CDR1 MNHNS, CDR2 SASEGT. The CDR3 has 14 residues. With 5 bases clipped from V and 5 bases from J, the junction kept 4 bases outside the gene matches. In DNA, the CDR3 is TGTGCCAGCAGTTCGGGGACAGGGTATCAGCCCCAGCATTTT. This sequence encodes CASSSGTGYQPQHF.

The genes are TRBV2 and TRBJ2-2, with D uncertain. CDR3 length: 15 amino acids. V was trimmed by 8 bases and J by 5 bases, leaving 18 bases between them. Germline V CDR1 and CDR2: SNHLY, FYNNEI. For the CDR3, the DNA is TGTGCCAGCCAAAACCGTAACTCGAGGACCGGGGAGCTGTTTTTT. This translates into CASQNRNSRTGELFF. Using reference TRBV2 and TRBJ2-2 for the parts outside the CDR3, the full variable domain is EPEVTQTPSHQVTQMGQEVILRCVPISNHLYFYWYRQILGQKVEFLVSFYNNEISEKSEIFDDQFSVERPDGSNFTLKIRSTKLEDSAMYFCASQNRNSRTGELFFGEGSRLTVL.

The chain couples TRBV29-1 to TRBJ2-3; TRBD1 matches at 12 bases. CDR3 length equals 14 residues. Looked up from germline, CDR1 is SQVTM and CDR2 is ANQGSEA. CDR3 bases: TGCAGTGTCCTGGGGGGACAGGGGGCTGATACGCAGTATTTT. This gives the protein CSVLGGQGADTQYF.

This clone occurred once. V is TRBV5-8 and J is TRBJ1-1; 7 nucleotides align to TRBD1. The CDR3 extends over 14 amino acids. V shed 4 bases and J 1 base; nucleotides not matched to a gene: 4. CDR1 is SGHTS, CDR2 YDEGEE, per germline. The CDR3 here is CASSRRQGNTEAFF. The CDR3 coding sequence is TGTGCCAGCAGCCGGAGACAGGGGAACACTGAAGCTTTCTTT.

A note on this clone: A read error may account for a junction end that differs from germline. CDR3 in amino acids: CASRNLGQNSQYF. The DNA of the CDR3 is TGTGCCAGCAGGAATCTTGGGCAAAACAGTCAGTACTTC. The rearrangement uses TRBV11-2 and TRBJ2-4; D unclear. Germline CDR1 SGHAT, CDR2 FQNNGV. This CDR3 contains 13 residues.

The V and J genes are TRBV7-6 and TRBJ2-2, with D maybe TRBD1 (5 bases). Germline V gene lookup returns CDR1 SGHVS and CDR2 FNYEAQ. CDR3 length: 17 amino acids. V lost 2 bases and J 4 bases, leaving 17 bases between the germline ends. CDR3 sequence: CASSLKSWGGVTGELFF. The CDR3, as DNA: TGTGCCAGCAGCTTAAAGTCGTGGGGCGGCGTCACCGGGGAGCTGTTTTTT.

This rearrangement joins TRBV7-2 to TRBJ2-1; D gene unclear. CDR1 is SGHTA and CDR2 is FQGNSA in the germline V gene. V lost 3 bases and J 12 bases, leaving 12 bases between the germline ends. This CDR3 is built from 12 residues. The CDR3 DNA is TGTGCCAGCAGCTTTGAGCTGCTTCGGCAGTTCTTC. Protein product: CASSFELLRQFF.

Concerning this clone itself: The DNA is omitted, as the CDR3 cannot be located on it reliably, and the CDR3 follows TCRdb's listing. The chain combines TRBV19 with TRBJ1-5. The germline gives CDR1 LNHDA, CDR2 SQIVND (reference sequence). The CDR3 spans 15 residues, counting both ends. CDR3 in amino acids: CASTSDPGVRQPQHF.

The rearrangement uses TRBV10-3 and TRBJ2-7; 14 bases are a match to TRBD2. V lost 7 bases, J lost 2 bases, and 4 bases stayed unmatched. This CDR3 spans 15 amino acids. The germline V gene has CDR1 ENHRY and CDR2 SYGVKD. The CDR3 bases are TGTGCCATCAAGGGGACTAGCGGGGGCCCCTACGAGCAGTACTTC. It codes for CAIKGTSGGPYEQYF.

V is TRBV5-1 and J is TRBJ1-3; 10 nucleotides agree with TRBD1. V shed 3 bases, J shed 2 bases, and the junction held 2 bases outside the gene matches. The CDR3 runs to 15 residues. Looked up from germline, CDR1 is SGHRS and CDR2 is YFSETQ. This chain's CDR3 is CASSSTGGTGNTIYF. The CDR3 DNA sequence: TGCGCCAGCAGCTCGACAGGGGGCACTGGAAACACCATATATTTT.

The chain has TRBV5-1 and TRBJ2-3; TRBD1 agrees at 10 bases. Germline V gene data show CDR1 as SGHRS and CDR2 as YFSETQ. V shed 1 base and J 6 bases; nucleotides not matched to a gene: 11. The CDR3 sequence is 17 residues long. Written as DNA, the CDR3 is TGCGCCAGCAGCTTGCATTTACCGGGACAGGGGTACGATACGCAGTATTTT. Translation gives CASSLHLPGQGYDTQYF.

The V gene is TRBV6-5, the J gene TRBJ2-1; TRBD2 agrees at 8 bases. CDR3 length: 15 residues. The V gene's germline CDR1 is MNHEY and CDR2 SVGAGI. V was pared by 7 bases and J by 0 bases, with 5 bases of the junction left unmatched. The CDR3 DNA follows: TGTGCCAGCACACGCGGGACTAGCTCCTACAATGAGCAGTTCTTC. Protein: CASTRGTSSYNEQFF.

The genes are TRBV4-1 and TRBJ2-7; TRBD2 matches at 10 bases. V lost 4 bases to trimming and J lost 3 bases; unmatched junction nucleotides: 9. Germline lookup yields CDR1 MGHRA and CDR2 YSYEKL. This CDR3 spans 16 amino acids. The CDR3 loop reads CASSRSLTSGNYEQYF. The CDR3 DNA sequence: TGCGCCAGCAGCCGCAGCCTTACTAGCGGGAACTACGAGCAGTACTTC.

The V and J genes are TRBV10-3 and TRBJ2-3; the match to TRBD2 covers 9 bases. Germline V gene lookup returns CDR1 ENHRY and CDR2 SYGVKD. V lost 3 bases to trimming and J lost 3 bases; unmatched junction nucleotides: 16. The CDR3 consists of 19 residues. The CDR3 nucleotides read TGTGCCATCAGTGATTCGCTCGCTGCTAGCGGGGATGGGACAGATACGCAGTATTTT. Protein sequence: CAISDSLAASGDGTDTQYF.

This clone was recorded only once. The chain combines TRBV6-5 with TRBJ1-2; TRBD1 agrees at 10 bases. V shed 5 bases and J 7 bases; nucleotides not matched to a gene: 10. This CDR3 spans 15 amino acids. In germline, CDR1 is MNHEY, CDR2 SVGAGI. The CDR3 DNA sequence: TGTGCCAGCAGTCCCTACGGGACAGGGGTCTCTGGCTACACCTTC. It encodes CASSPYGTGVSGYTF.

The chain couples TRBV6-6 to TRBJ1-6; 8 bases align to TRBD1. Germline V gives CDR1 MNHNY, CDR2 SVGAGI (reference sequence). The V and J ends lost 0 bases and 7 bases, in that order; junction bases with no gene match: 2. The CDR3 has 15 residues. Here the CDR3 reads CASSYSAGGNSPLHF. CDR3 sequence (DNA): TGTGCCAGCAGTTACTCGGCAGGGGGCAATTCACCCCTCCACTTT.

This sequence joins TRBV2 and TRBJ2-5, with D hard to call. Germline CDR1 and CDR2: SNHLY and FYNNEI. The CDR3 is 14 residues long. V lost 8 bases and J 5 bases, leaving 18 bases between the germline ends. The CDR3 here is CASQETRSLETQYF. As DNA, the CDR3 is TGTGCCAGCCAAGAAACCCGTAGCCTGGAGACCCAGTACTTC.

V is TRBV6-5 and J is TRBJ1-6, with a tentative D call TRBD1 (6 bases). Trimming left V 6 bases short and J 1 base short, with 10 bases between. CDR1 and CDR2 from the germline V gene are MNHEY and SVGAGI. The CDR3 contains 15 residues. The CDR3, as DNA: TGTGCCAGCAGGAAAGGACAGTCCTATAATTCACCCCTCCACTTT. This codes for CASRKGQSYNSPLHF.

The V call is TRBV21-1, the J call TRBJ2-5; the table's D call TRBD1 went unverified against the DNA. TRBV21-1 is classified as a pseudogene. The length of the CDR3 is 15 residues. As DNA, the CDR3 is TGTGCCAGCAGCAATCGGAGTAGGGGCGGAGAGACCCAGTACTTC. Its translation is CASSNRSRGGETQYF.

The CDR3 loop is CASSYTGELFF. The CDR3 nucleotides are TGTGCCAGCAGTTATACCGGGGAGCTGTTTTTT. This chain uses TRBV2 with TRBJ2-2; D ambiguous. Germline assignment: CDR1 SNHLY and CDR2 FYNNEI. This CDR3 comprises 11 residues. V was shortened by 5 bases and J by 5 bases, with 3 bases between the two germline ends.

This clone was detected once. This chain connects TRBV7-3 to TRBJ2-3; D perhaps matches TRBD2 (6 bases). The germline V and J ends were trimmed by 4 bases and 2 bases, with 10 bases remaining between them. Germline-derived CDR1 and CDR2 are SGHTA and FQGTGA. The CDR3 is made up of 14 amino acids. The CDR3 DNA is TGTGCCAGCAGCTCGGGAGCGTACACAGATACGCAGTATTTT. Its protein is CASSSGAYTDTQYF. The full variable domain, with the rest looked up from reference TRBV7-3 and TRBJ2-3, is GAGVSQTPSNKVTEKGKYVELRCDPISGHTALYWYRQSLGQGPEFLIYFQGTGAADDSGLPNDRFFAVRPEGSVSTLKIQRTERGDSAVYLCASSSGAYTDTQYFGPGTRLTVL.